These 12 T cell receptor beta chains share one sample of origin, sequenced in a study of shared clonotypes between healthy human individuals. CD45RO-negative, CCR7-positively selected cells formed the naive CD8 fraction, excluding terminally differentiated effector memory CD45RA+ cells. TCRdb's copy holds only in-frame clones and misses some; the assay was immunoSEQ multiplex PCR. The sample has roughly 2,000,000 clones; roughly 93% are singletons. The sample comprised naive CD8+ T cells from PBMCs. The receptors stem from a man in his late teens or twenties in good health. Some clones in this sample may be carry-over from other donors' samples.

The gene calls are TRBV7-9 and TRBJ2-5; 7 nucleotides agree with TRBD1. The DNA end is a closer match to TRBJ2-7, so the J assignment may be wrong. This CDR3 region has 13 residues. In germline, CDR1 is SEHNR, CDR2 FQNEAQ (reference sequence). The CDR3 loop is CASRQQGSYEQYF. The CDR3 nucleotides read TGTGCCAGCAGACAACAGGGGTCCTACGAGCAGTACTTC.

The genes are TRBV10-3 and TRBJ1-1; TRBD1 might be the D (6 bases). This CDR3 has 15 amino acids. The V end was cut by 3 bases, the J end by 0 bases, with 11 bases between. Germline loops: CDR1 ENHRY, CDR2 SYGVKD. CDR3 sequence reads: CAISDPWGLNTEAFF. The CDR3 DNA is TGTGCCATCAGTGATCCGTGGGGGCTGAACACTGAAGCTTTCTTT.

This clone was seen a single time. CDR3 sequence reads: CASSPFPTEQFF. DNA for the CDR3: TGTGCCAGCAGCCCGTTTCCGACGGAGCAGTTCTTC. The chain employs TRBV14 and TRBJ2-1; D is unresolved. CDR1 SGHDN and CDR2 FVKESK come from the germline V gene. CDR3 length: 12 amino acids. Trimming cost V 4 bases and J 10 bases, with 11 bases left between them.

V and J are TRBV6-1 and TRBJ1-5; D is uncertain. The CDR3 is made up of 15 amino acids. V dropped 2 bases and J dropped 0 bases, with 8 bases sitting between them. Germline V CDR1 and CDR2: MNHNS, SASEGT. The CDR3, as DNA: TGTGCCAGCAGTGAAACAGCGTATAGCAATCAGCCCCAGCATTTT. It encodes CASSETAYSNQPQHF.

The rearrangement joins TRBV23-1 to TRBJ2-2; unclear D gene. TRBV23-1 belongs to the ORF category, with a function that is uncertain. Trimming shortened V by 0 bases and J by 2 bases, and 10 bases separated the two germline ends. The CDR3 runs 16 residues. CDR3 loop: CASSQSFAENTGELFF. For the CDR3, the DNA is TGCGCCAGCAGTCAATCGTTCGCGGAAAACACCGGGGAGCTGTTTTTT.

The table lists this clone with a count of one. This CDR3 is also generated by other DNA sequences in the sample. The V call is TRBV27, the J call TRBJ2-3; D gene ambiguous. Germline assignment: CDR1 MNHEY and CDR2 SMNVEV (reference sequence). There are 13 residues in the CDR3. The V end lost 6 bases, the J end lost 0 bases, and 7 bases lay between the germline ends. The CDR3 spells CASRGRSTDTQYF. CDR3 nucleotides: TGTGCCAGCAGGGGTAGAAGCACAGATACGCAGTATTTT.

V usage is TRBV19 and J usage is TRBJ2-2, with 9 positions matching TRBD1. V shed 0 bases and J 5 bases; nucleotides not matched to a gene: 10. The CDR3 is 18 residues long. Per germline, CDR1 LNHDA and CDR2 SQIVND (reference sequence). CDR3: CASSIDQVTGGDTGELFF. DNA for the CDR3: TGTGCCAGTAGTATAGATCAAGTGACAGGGGGTGATACCGGGGAGCTGTTTTTT.

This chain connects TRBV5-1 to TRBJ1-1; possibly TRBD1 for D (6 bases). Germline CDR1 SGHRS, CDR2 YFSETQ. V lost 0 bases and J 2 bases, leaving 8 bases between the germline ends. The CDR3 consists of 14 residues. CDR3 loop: CASSLDRVNTEAFF. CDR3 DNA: TGCGCCAGCAGCTTGGACAGGGTAAACACTGAAGCTTTCTTT.

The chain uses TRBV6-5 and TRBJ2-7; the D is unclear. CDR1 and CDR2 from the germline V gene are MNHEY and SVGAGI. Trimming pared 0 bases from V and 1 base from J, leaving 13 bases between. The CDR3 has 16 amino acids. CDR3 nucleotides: TGTGCCAGCAGTTACTCAGGATCGCTTTTATCCTACGAGCAGTACTTC. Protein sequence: CASSYSGSLLSYEQYF.

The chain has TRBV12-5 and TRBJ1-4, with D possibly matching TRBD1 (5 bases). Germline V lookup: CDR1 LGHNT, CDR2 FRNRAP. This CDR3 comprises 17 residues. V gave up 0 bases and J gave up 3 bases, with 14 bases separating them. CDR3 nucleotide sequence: TGTGCTAGTGGTTTGGTTCTCCGCGGGACCGCTAATGAAAAACTGTTTTTT. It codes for CASGLVLRGTANEKLFF.

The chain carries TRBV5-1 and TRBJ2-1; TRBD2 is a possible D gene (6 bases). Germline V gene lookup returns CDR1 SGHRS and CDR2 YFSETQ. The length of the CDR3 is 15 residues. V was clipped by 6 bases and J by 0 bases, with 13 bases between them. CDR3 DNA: TGCGCCAGCACCCCGTCCGGGGGCTCCTACAATGAGCAGTTCTTC. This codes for CASTPSGGSYNEQFF. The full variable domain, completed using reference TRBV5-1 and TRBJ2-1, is KAGVTQTPRYLIKTRGQQVTLSCSPISGHRSVSWYQQTPGQGLQFLFEYFSETQRNKGNFPGRFSGRQFSNSRSEMNVSTLELGDSALYLCASTPSGGSYNEQFFGPGTRLTVL.

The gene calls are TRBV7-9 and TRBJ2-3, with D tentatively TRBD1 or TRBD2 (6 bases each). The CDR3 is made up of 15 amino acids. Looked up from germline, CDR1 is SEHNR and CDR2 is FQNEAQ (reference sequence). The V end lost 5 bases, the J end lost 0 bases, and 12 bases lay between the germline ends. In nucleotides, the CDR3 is TGTGCCAGCAGCCCCCAGGGGACTAGCACAGATACGCAGTATTTT. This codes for CASSPQGTSTDTQYF. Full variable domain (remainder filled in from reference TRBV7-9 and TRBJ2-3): DTGVSQNPRHKITKRGQNVTFRCDPISEHNRLYWYRQTLGQGPEFLTYFQNEAQLEKSRLLSDRFSAERPKGSFSTLEIQRTEQGDSAMYLCASSPQGTSTDTQYFGPGTRLTVL.